This TCR beta chain is drawn from a study of cytomegalovirus exposure and HLA in healthy donors. Overall study findings and caveats: CMV antigen specificity was confirmed in vitro for three CMV-associated chains. The number of N-insertions in an Asian-associated ancestry cluster was reportedly below the 666-donor mean in a later analysis.

PCR used 60 Vbeta primers and 13 Jbeta primers. The repertoire was sequenced with immunoSEQ multiplex PCR; TCRdb's copy has only in-frame clones and lacks some. The sample holds over 90,000 clones, 73% seen once. About this clone: Its target is unknown.

Looked up from germline, CDR1 is GTSNPN and CDR2 is SVGIG (reference sequence). CDR3 length: 17 residues. V was pared by 0 bases and J by 7 bases, with 22 bases between. The clonotype was recovered from a man aged 35-49 years in good health and CMV-seronegative. The V call is TRBV30, the J call TRBJ1-5, with D uncertain. The sequenced sample consisted of PBMCs. Here the CDR3 DNA reads TGTGCCTGGAGTGTAGGGAGGGAACCCCGTCACAGCCAGCCCCAGCATTTT. It is translated as CAWSVGREPRHSQPQHF.